This T cell receptor beta chain stems from a study of T cell clonality in common variable immunodeficiency. Sequencing input was equivalent genomic DNA from CVID and controls. The data were produced by immunoSEQ multiplex PCR, yet TCRdb's version contains in-frame clones alone and is incomplete. In total the sample includes 30,000 to 45,000 clones, none of them seen once. This clone was counted at least ten times. The antigen is unknown. The read ends 3 residues shy of where the CDR3 ends; the end is completed using the germline J gene. Overall study findings and caveats: CVID subjects showed higher TCRbeta clonality than healthy controls.

Caucasian heritage predominated among both patients and controls. V was clipped by 5 bases and J by 0 bases, with 8 bases between them. The germline V gene encodes CDR1 GTSNPN and CDR2 SVGIG (reference sequence). The CDR3 has 12 residues. The gene calls are TRBV30 and TRBJ2-7, with D possibly being TRBD1 (5 bases). Sequencing was done on a sample of peripheral blood mononuclear cells. The TCR comes from a person aged 18-70 years in good health. The CDR3 loop is CAWSDNSYEQYF. The sequenced CDR3 bases are TGTGCCTGGTCGGACAACTCCTACGAG. Together with reference TRBV30 and TRBJ2-7, the CDR3 gives the full variable domain: SQTIHQWPATLVQPVGSPLSLECTVEGTSNPNLYWYRQAAGRGLQLLFYSVGIGQISSEVPQNLSASRPQDRQFILSSKKLLLSDSGFYLCAWSDNSYEQYFGPGTRLTVT.